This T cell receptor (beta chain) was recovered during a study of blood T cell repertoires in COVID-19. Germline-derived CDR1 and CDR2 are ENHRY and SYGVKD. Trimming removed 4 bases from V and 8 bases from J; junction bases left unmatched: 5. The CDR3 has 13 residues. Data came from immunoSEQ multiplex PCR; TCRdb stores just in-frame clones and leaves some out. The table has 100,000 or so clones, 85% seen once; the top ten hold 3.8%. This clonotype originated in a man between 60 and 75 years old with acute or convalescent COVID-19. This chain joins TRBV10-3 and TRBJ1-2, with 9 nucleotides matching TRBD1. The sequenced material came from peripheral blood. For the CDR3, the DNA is TGTGCCATCAGTGGGACAGGGGATGGAGGCTACACCTTC. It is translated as CAISGTGDGGYTF.